A single sample gave rise to the 5 T cell receptor beta chains below, sequenced in a study of cytomegalovirus exposure and HLA in healthy donors. The primer mix had 60 Vbeta and 13 Jbeta primers. This table comes from immunoSEQ multiplex PCR, and its TCRdb copy is limited to in-frame clones, with some not included. This sample carries 150,000 or so clones, 70% to 80% of them seen once, and the ten largest clones take approximately 8%. The sample taken for sequencing was PBMCs. The receptors stem from a man aged 25 to 45 in good health and CMV-seropositive.

The chain is built from TRBV19 and TRBJ1-1, with a tentative D call TRBD1 (5 bases). Trimming left V 5 bases short and J 1 base short, with 11 bases between. The CDR3 spans 14 residues. Germline V gene lookup returns CDR1 LNHDA and CDR2 SQIVND (reference sequence). The DNA of the CDR3 is TGTGCCAGTAGTCGGAGGGGCTCGAACACTGAAGCTTTCTTT. As protein: CASSRRGSNTEAFF.

This clone occurred once. V gene TRBV27 combines with J gene TRBJ1-1, with TRBD1 matching over 12 bases. The V gene's germline CDR1 is MNHEY and CDR2 SMNVEV (reference sequence). J lost 7 bases, V lost 0 bases, and 6 bases had no gene match. The CDR3 is 16 residues long. The CDR3 spells CASSLSGTGGADEAFF. The CDR3 nucleotides are TGTGCCAGCAGTTTATCGGGGACAGGGGGCGCAGATGAAGCTTTCTTT.

The chain links TRBV7-2 to TRBJ2-6, with 12 bases that match TRBD2. CDR3 length: 19 amino acids. Germline V gene data show CDR1 as SGHTA and CDR2 as FQGNSA. Trimming took 1 base from V and 2 from J; bases not matched to a gene: 6. Written as DNA, the CDR3 is TGTGCCAGCAGCTTAGAACTAGCGGGGGGCCCCCCTGGGGCCAACGTCCTGACTTTC. Translating it yields CASSLELAGGPPGANVLTF.

V usage is TRBV11-2 and J usage is TRBJ2-2; no definite D call. Germline V gene data show CDR1 as SGHAT and CDR2 as FQNNGV. The CDR3 contains 13 residues. Trimming took off 0 bases at V and 10 bases at J, with 9 bases between the two ends. The CDR3, as DNA: TGTGCCAGCAGCTTAGATCCACGGGTGGAGCTGTTTTTT. Its translation is CASSLDPRVELFF. The full variable domain, in which reference TRBV11-2 and TRBJ2-2 provide the parts outside the CDR3, is EAGVAQSPRYKIIEKRQSVAFWCNPISGHATLYWYQQILGQGPKLLIQFQNNGVVDDSQLPKDRFSAERLKGVDSTLKIQPAKLEDSAVYLCASSLDPRVELFFGEGSRLTVL.

The chain has TRBV20-1 and TRBJ1-2; the match to TRBD1 covers 7 bases. The CDR3 is 11 residues long. V shed 3 bases and J 9 bases; nucleotides not matched to a gene: 4. The germline gives CDR1 DFQATT, CDR2 SNEGSKA (reference sequence). DNA for the CDR3: TGCAGTGCTAGTATCAGGGGGAGCTACACCTTC. Translation gives CSASIRGSYTF.